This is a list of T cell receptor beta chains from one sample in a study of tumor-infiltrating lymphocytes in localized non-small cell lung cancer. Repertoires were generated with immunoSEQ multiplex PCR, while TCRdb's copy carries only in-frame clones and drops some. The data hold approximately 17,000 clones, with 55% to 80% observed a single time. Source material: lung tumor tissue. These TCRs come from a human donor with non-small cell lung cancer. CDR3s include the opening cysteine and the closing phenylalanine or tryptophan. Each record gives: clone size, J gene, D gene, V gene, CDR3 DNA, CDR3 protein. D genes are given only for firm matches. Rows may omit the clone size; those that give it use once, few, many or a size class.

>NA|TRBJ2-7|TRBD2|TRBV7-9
TGTGCCAGCAGCCTAGCGGGGTCCTACGAGCAGTACTTC
CASSLAGSYEQYF
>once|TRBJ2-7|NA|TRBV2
TGTGCCAGCAGGCCATGGGGAGGAGTCTACGAGCAGTACTTC
CASRPWGGVYEQYF
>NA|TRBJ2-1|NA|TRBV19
TGTGCCAGTAGTATAGCCCCCTCGTACTATGAGCAGTTCTTC
CASSIAPSYYEQFF
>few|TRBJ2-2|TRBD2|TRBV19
TGTGCCAGTAGTCCCAGCGGGAGTAGTCTCGGGGAGCTGTTTTTT
CASSPSGSSLGELFF
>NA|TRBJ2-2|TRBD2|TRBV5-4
TGTGCCAGCAGCTTGGCCCCGGGACTAGCGGCCACCGGGGAGCTGTTTTTT
CASSLAPGLAATGELFF
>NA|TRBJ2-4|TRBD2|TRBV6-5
TGTGCCAGCAGTTCCTTCGGGGGGGCTGACATTCAGTACTTC
CASSSFGGADIQYF
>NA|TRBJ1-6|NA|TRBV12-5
TGTGCTAGTGCTATACCCCATAGATATTATAATTCACCCCTCCACTTT
CASAIPHRYYNSPLHF
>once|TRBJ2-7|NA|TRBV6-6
TGTGCCAGCAGTTACGGGGTGGCCTACGAGCAGTACTTC
CASSYGVAYEQYF
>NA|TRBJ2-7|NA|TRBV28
TGTGCCAGCAGTTTCGGGGGAGGACCCTACGAGCAGTACTTC
CASSFGGGPYEQYF
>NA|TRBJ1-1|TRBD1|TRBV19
TGTGCCAGTCAGACAGGGGCTCGGGGCACTGAAGCTTTCTTT
CASQTGARGTEAFF
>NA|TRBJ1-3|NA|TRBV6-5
TGTGCCAGCAGCCGGGACCGAAGCTCTGGAAACACCATATATTTT
CASSRDRSSGNTIYF
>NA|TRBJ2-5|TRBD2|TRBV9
TGTGCCAGCAGCGTAGGACTAGCGCAAGAGACCCAGTACTTC
CASSVGLAQETQYF
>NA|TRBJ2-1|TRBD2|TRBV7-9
TGTGCCAGCAGCCCAGAGGGACTAGCCTCTAATGAGCAGTTCTTC
CASSPEGLASNEQFF
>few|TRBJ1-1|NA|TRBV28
TGTGCCAGCAGTTCCCGGGGGGGGTCGCGTATGGCGGCCACTGAAGCTTTCTTT
CASSSRGGSRMAATEAFF
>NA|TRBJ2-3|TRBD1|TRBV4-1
TGCGCCAGCAGCCTAGGACAGGGAACAGATACGCAGTATTTT
CASSLGQGTDTQYF
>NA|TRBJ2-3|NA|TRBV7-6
TGTGCCAGCAGCTTGGGAGTCGCTTTTAGCACAGATACGCAGTATTTT
CASSLGVAFSTDTQYF
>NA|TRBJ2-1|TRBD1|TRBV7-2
TGTGCCAGCAGCTTATATCCCGGACAGGGGGCGAGAAATGAGCAGTTCTTC
CASSLYPGQGARNEQFF
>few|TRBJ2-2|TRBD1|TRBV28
TGTGCCAGCAGTTTAAGGACAGGGGTGGATTTGGGGGAGCTGTTTTTT
CASSLRTGVDLGELFF
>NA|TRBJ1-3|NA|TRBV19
TGTGCCAGTCGGATTAGGGGGGATCGGGACAAGAAAAACACCATATATTTT
CASRIRGDRDKKNTIYF
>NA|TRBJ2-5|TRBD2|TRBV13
TGTGCCAGCAGCTTAGTCGGACTAGCGGGGGACCAAGAGACCCAGTACTTC
CASSLVGLAGDQETQYF
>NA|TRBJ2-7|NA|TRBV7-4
TGTGCCAGCAGCTTAGAGGGGTCAGGGAGGAGCTACGAGCAGTACTTC
CASSLEGSGRSYEQYF
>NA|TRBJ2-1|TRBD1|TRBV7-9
TGTGCCAGCAGTCAACAGGGGGCCCCCAGCTCCTACAATGAGCAGTTCTTC
CASSQQGAPSSYNEQFF
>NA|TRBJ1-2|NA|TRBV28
TGTGCCACCAGGGCCGGGGGAACGATCTATGGCTACACCTTC
CATRAGGTIYGYTF
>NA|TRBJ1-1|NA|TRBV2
TGTGCCAGCAGTGACATGGGGTCCACTGAAGCTTTCTTT
CASSDMGSTEAFF
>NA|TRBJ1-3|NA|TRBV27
TGTGCCAGCAGTCCTCGGGCAGGGGCTGGAAACACCATATATTTT
CASSPRAGAGNTIYF
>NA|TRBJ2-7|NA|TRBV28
TGTGCCAGCAGTTTACCCAGCCAGGGGAGGGACGAGCAGTACTTC
CASSLPSQGRDEQYF
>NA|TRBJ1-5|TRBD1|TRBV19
TGTGCCAGTAGTAGAGGACAGGGGGCAGGACAGCCCCAGCATTTT
CASSRGQGAGQPQHF